This paragraph reports one T cell receptor (beta chain). What it binds is not known. Positive CCR7 selection of CD45RO-negative cells yielded the naive CD8 cells, and terminally differentiated effector memory CD45RA+ cells were excluded. The entry originates in a study of shared clonotypes between healthy human individuals. On the study more broadly: The study drew on two women and a few men aged 18 to 49 as donors. Overall study results and limits: Researchers found naive subsets generally carried larger estimated richness than memory subsets. Of the naive CD4 clonotypes, about 5% were shared across a handful of donors.

Clones were sequenced by immunoSEQ multiplex PCR, and TCRdb holds only the in-frame ones, with some missing. The sample contains approximately 810,000 clones, about 91% of which appear only once. From germline, CDR1 is SGHAT and CDR2 FQNNGV. Trimming removed 2 bases at V and 3 bases at J, with 5 bases between. CDR3 size: 13 residues. The chain uses TRBV11-2 and TRBJ1-3; D gene unclear. The specimen was naive CD8+ T cells sorted from blood. This TCR derives from a man aged 25-45 years in good health. CDR3: CASSLQSGNTIYF. DNA of the CDR3: TGTGCCAGCAGCTTACAGAGTGGAAACACCATATATTTT.